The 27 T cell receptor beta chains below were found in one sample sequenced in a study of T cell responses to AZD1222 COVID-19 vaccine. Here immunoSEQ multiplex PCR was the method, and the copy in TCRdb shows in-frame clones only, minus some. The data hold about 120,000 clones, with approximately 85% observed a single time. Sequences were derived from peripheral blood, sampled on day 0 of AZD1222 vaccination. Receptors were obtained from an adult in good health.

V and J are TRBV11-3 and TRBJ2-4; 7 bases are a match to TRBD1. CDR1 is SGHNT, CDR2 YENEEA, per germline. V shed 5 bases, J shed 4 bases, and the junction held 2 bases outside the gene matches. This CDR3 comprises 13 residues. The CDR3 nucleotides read TGTGCCAGCAGCCGGACAGGAAAAAACATTCAGTACTTC. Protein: CASSRTGKNIQYF.

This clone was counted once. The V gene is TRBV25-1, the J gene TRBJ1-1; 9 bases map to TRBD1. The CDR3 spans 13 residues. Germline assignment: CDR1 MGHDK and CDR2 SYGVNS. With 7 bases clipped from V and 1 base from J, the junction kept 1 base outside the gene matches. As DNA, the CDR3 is TGTGCCAGCAAGGGACAGGGGAACACTGAAGCTTTCTTT. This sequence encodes CASKGQGNTEAFF.

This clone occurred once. CDR3 nucleotides: TGCGCCAGCAGCCAAGATTCGGGACAGATGAATGGAAACACCATATATTTT. It yields the protein CASSQDSGQMNGNTIYF. The rearrangement joins TRBV4-1 to TRBJ1-3; 7 bases are a match to TRBD1. This CDR3 region has 17 residues. V lost 0 bases, J lost 3 bases, and 8 bases stayed unmatched. CDR1 and CDR2 (germline): MGHRA, YSYEKL.

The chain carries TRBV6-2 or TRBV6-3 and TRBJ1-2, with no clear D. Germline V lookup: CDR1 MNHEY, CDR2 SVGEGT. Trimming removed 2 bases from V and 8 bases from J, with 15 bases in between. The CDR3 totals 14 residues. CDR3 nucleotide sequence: TGTGCCAGCAGTTACGTAGCCCCGGGCGTCGGCTACACCTTC. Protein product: CASSYVAPGVGYTF.

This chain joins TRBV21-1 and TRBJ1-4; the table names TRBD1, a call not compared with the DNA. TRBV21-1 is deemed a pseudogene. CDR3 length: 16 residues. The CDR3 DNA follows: TGTGCCAGCAGCAAAGGCCTTGACAGGGGTGAAGAAAAACTGTTTTTT. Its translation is CASSKGLDRGEEKLFF.

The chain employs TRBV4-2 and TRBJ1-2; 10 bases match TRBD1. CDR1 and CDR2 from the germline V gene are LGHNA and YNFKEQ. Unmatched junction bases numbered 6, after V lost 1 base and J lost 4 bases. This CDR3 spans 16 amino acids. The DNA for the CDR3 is TGTGCCAGCAGCCAAGCCTTGGGACAGGGGATCTATGGCTACACCTTC. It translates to CASSQALGQGIYGYTF.

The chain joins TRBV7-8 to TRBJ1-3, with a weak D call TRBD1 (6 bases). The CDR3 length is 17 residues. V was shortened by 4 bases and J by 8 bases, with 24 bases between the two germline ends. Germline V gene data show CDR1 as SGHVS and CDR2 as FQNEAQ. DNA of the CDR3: TGTGCCAGCAGCTCCTACAGGGTGTCGTCTCGCGGGCACACCATATATTTT. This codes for CASSSYRVSSRGHTIYF.

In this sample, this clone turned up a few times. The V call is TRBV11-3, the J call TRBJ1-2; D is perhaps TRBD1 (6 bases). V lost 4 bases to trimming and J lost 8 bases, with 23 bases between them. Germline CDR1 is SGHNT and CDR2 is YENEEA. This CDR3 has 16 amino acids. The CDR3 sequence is CASSSPRQAGARGYTF. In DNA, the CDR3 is TGTGCCAGCAGCTCCCCGCGACAGGCCGGGGCTCGGGGCTACACCTTC.

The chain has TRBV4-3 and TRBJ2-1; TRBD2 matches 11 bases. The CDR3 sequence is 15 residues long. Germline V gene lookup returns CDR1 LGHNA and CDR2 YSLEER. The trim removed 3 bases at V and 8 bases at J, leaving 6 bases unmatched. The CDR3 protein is CASSQSLAGEYEQFF. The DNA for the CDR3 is TGCGCCAGCAGCCAGTCACTAGCGGGAGAATATGAGCAGTTCTTC.

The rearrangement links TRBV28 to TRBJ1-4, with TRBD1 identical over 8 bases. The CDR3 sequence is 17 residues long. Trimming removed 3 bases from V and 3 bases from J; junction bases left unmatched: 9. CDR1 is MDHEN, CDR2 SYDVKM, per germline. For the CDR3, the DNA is TGTGCCAGCAGTTTTCCAGACAGGGGAGGTCCTAATGAAAAACTGTTTTTT. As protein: CASSFPDRGGPNEKLFF.

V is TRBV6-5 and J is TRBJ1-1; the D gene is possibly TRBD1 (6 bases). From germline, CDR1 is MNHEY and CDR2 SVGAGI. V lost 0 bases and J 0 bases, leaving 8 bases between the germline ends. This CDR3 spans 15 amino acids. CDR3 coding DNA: TGTGCCAGCAGTTACTCGGCAGGGGTGAACACTGAAGCTTTCTTT. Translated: CASSYSAGVNTEAFF.

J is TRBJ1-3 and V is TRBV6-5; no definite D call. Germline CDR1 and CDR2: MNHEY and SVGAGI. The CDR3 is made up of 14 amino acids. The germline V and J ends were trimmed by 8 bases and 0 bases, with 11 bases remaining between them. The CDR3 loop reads CASGDRISGNTIYF. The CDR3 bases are TGTGCCAGCGGGGATAGGATCTCTGGAAACACCATATATTTT.

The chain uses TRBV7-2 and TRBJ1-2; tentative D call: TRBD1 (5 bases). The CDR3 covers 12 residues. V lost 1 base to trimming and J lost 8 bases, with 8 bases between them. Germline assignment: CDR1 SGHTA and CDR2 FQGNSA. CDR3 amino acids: CASSLVGTGYTF. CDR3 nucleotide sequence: TGTGCCAGCAGCTTAGTCGGGACGGGCTACACCTTC. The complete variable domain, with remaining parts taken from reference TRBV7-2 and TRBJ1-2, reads GAGVSQSPSNKVTEKGKDVELRCDPISGHTALYWYRQSLGQGLEFLIYFQGNSAPDKSGLPSDRFSAERTGGSVSTLTIQRTQQEDSAVYLCASSLVGTGYTFGSGTRLTVV.

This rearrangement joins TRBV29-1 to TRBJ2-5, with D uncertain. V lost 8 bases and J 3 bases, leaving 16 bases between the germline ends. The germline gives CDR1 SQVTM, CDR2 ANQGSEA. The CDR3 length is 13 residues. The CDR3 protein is CSYEVQKEETQYF. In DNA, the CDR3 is TGCAGCTATGAGGTGCAGAAAGAAGAGACCCAGTACTTC.

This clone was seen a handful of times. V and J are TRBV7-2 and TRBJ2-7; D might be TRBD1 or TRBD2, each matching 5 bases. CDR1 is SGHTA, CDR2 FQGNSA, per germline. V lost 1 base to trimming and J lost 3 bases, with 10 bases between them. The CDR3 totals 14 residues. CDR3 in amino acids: CASSLEGRIYEQYF. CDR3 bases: TGTGCCAGCAGCTTAGAGGGACGGATCTACGAGCAGTACTTC. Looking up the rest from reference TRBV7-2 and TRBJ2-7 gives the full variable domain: GAGVSQSPSNKVTEKGKDVELRCDPISGHTALYWYRQSLGQGLEFLIYFQGNSAPDKSGLPSDRFSAERTGGSVSTLTIQRTQQEDSAVYLCASSLEGRIYEQYFGPGTRLTVT.

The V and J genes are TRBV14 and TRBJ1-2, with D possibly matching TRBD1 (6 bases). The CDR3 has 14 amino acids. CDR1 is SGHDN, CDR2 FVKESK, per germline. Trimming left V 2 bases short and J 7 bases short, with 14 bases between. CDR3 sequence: CASSQLRGRGGYTF. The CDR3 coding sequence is TGTGCCAGCAGCCAACTCAGGGGCAGAGGTGGCTACACCTTC. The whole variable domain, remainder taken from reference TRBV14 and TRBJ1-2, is EAGVTQFPSHSVIEKGQTVTLRCDPISGHDNLYWYRRVMGKEIKFLLHFVKESKQDESGMPNNRFLAERTGGTYSTLKVQPAELEDSGVYFCASSQLRGRGGYTFGSGTRLTVV.

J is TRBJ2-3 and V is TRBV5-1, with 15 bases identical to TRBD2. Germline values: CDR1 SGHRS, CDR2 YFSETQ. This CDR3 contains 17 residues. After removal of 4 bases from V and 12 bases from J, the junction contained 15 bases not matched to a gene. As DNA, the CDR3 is TGCGCCAGCAGCCGAGGACTAGCGGGGGGGCCAGAACTCAAACAGTATTTT. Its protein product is CASSRGLAGGPELKQYF.

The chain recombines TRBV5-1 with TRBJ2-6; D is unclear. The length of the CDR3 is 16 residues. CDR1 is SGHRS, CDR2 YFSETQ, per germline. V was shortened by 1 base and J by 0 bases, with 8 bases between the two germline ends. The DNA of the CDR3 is TGCGCCAGCAGCTTGTCTGGCGGCTCTGGGGCCAACGTCCTGACTTTC. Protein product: CASSLSGGSGANVLTF.

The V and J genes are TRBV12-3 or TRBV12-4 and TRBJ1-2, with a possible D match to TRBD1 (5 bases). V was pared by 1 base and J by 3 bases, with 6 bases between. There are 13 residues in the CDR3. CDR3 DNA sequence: TGTGCCAGCAGTTTAGGAGGGGACTATGGCTACACCTTC. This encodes CASSLGGDYGYTF.

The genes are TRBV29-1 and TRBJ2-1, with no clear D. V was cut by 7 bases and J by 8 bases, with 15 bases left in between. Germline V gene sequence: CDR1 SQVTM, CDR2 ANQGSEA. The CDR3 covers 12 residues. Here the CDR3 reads CSGKLRFYEQFF. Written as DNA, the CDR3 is TGCAGCGGAAAGTTGAGGTTCTATGAGCAGTTCTTC.

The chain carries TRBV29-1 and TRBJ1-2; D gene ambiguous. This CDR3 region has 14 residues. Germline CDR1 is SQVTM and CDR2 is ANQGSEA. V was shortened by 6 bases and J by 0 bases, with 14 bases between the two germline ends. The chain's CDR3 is CSVSVAIANYGYTF. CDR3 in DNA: TGCAGCGTCTCTGTGGCCATAGCTAACTATGGCTACACCTTC.

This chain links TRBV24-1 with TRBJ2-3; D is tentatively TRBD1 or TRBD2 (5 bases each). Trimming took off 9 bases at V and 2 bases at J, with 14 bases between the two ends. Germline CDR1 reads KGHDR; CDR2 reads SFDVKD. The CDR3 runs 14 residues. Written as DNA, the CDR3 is TGTGCCACCGGAGAACCCGGGGCCACAGATACGCAGTATTTT. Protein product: CATGEPGATDTQYF.

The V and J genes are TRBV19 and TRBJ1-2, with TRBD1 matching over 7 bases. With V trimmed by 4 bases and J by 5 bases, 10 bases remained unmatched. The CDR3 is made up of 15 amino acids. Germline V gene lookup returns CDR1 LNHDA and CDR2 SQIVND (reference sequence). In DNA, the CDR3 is TGTGCCAGTAGTACGGGGGCGGGACAGTGGTATGGCTACACCTTC. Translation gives CASSTGAGQWYGYTF.

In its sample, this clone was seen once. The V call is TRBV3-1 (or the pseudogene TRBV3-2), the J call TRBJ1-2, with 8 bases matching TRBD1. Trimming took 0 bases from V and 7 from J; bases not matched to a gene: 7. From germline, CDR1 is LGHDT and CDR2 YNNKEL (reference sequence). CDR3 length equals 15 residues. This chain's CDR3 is CASSQDRTGSGGYTF. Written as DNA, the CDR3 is TGTGCCAGCAGCCAAGACCGGACAGGGAGCGGTGGCTACACCTTC.

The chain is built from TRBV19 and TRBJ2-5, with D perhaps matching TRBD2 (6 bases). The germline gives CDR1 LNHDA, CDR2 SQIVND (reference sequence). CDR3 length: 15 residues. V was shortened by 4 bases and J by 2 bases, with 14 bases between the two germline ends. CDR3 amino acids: CASSTERAPQETQYF. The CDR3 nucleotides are TGTGCCAGTAGTACCGAGCGGGCGCCACAAGAGACCCAGTACTTC.

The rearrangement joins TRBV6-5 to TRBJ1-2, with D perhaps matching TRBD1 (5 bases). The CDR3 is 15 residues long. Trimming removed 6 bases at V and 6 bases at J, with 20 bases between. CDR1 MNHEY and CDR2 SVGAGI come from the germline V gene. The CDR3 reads CASSVNIWGSDGYTF. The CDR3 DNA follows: TGTGCCAGCAGCGTGAATATCTGGGGCAGCGATGGCTACACCTTC.

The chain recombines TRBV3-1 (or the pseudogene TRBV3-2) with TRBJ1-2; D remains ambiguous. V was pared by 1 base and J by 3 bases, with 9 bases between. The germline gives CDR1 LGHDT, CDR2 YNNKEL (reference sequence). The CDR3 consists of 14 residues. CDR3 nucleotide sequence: TGTGCCAGCAGCCAAGTAGTTCATGACTATGGCTACACCTTC. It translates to CASSQVVHDYGYTF.